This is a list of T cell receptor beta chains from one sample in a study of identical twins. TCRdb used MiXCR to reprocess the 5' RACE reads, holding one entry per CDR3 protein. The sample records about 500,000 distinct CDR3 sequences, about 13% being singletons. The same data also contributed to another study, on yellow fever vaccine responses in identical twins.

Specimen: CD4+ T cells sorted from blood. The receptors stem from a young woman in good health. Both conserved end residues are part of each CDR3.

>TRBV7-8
CASSLIGLSNEQFF
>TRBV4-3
CASSQEAKGGRHTDTQYF
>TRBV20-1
CSASHSGRTYEQYF
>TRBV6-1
CASSGSWFGYTF
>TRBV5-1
CASSQTGSSEQYF
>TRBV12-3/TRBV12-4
CATRGAGGTDTQYF
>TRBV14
CASSNILGDYSWGSWGPNTGELFF
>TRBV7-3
CASSLNPVGTQYF
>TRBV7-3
CASSPAPGTYEQYF
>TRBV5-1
CASSRADTNSPLHF
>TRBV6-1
CASRLAGMSYNEQFF
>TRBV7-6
CASSLYYQNEETQYF
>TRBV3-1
CASSQFPTSDTYNEQFF
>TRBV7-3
CASSLRGVEETQYF
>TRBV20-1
CSAEDDGETQYF
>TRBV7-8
CASSSTSGAPTGSKNIQYF
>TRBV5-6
CASSGINRVGDIQYF
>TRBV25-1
CARSSGSVIIPYNEQFF
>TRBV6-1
CASRGVGGNTGELFF
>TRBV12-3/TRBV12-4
CASSNRDSTYNEQFF
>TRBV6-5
CASSYLDRHYGYTF
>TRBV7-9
CASSPGGPRNEQFF
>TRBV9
CASSVGGPGTQYF
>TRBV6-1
CASSSELGDGILHEQYF
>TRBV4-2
CASSQFQGTTPYEQYF
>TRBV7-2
CASSPGGGFTDTQYF
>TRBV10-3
CATRAGEETQYF
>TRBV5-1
CASSILSEQETQYF
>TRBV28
CASRDRAGRLAGLLYEQYF
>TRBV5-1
CASSLVAEAGGYTF
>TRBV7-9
CASSLGTYTGELFF
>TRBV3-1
CASSQRGGYEQYF
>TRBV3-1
CASSPRLTSGAYNEQFF
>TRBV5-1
CASSWELGEKLFF
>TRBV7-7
CASSSSGLAVTGELFF
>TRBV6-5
CASSYYIPGSASGSIEQFF
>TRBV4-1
CASSQEPTDTQYF
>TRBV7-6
CASSSGTGGKEQFF
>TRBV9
CASSEGTGISTDTQYF
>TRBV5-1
CASSLTTGGAYEQYF
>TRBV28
CASSGSGTGGTGYGYTF
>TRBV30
CAWSSGGDYGYTF
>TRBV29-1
CSVGRLGEKLFF
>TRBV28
CASSSANTEAFF
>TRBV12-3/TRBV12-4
CASREGQTNIQYF
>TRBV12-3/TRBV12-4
CASSFGAPNSNQPQHF
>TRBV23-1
CASSTGNLYNEQFF
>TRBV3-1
CASSQRGQASYEQYF
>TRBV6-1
CASSQSGVGLAKNIQYF
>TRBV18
CASSTSQGYEQYF
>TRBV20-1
CSARKGTTTGELFF
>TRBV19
CASSGQVANTGELFF
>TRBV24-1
CATSDPNTGELFF
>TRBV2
CASSDPPSGMGTDTQYF
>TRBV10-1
CASGGELGQYF
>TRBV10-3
CAISRSSYEQYF
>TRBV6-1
CASRTEGLVYNEQFF
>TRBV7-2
CASSIGTSGSSYNEQFF
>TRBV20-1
CSARVVVLHSYF
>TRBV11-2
CASSSRTSGEAKNIQYF